The rows below give T cell receptor beta chains drawn from one sample of a study of cytomegalovirus exposure and HLA in healthy donors. The assay was immunoSEQ multiplex PCR, and TCRdb's table has in-frame clones only and misses some. The repertoire holds over 90,000 clones, with roughly 73% as singletons. The sample taken for sequencing was PBMCs. The source is a man aged 40-49 years in good health and CMV-seronegative. Both conserved end residues are part of each CDR3. Each record gives: V gene, CDR3 protein.

>TRBV6-5
CASSYTRYTETQYF
>TRBV19
CASRQVINGYTF
>TRBV11-1
CASSIRTGGTNEKLFF
>TRBV9
CASTPGHTRNEQFF
>TRBV5-1
CASSLNGGLYLTNTGELFF
>TRBV5-1
CASSLEGHYGYTF
>TRBV11-2
CASSLRGESNQPQHF
>TRBV7-6
CASSVHPGTGGHEQYF
>TRBV19
CASSIVLPGHGYNEQFF
>TRBV5-4
CASSFRDNQETQYF
>TRBV6-5
CASSYSRWRGYNEQFF
>TRBV5-6
CASSSGLAGWGEQFF
>TRBV15
CATSMRGPYEQYF
>TRBV4-3
CASSQDGGAVGYTF
>TRBV7-8
CASSSPVFGGGETQYF
>TRBV6-1
CASSTGESPLHF
>TRBV7-2
CASSRPGQGRNEQFF
>TRBV6-5
CASSSGTRDDNQPQHF
>TRBV7-2
CASRTYTPEQYF
>TRBV28
CASRTLPSGANVLTF
>TRBV19
CASMNRNPPNTEAFF
>TRBV5-6
CASSRTSGGAYEQYF
>TRBV30
CAWSRDSYGYTF
>TRBV5-1
CASSRPLAGSTDTQYF
>TRBV5-6
CASSQGTGGTYGYTF
>TRBV4-2
CASSQEGRGGDTEAFF
>TRBV20-1
CSAGDAGQFF
>TRBV7-2
CASSLVGVGRGEQFF
>TRBV2
CASTRTRTGGQPQHF
>TRBV5-4
CASSLTPDRPTYEQYF
>TRBV6-5
CASSYQGQGLPYTF
>TRBV27
CASSPSSTSGATDTQYF
>TRBV29-1
CSVKPEVGQYNEQFF
>TRBV5-1
CASSPSASGAGETQYF
>TRBV10-2
CASLKVGGTDTQYF
>TRBV27
CASGLAGVNYEQYF
>TRBV2
CASSDPSPEQFF
>TRBV27
CASSTWTGKPGYTF
>TRBV7-2
CASRDGGSSGMYEQYF
>TRBV5-1
CASSPRLAGAWGTGELFF
>TRBV6-1
CASSEAWTGYEQYF
>TRBV7-2
CASSLWGGGTDTQYF
>TRBV27
CASSSSPNSPLHF
>TRBV18
CASSPGRSYEQYF
>TRBV5-4
CASSSPTRDTSYEQYF
>TRBV7-2
CASSLSRQETQYF
>TRBV6-5
CASSFSLGLSSYEQYF
>TRBV7-2
CASSLSPTAMNTEAFF
>TRBV23-1
CASSHHRLVWANEQFF
>TRBV6-5
CASSYGGVYNEQFF